The TCR beta chain described here comes from a study of blood T cell repertoires in COVID-19. Using immunoSEQ multiplex PCR, the repertoire was profiled, and TCRdb retains in-frame clones only, with some absent. The profile shows about 200,000 clones, about 82% of them singletons. V lost 3 bases, J lost 12 bases, and 6 bases stayed unmatched. The CDR3 runs to 13 residues. Germline V gene sequence: CDR1 SQVTM, CDR2 ANQGSEA. The origin of this receptor is a man aged 60 to 69 with COVID-19, enrolled during active disease. Sequenced sample: peripheral blood. The J gene is TRBJ2-1, the V gene TRBV29-1, with 12 bases fitting TRBD2. CDR3 amino acids: CSVDLTSGSLQFF. CDR3 bases: TGCAGCGTTGATTTGACTAGCGGGAGTCTGCAGTTCTTC.